This is a list of T cell receptor beta chains from one sample in a study of beta chain features in type 1 diabetes. Method: immunoSEQ multiplex PCR; TCRdb's copy keeps in-frame clones and lacks some. The sample yields over 600,000 clones, 12% seen once. The sequencing sample was made of naive CD4+ T cells from blood. The receptors stem from a man under 40 with type 1 diabetes. Both conserved end residues are trimmed from each CDR3. Fields, in order: clone size, J gene, V gene, CDR3 protein. Not all rows give a size; the values are once, few, many and, for expanded clones, a class.

- TRBJ1-5 TRBV2 ASSEAQGVQPQH
- TRBJ2-3 TRBV2 ASGVLPDTQY
- TRBJ2-3 TRBV7-2 ASSFPPGQGPDTQY
- TRBJ2-3 TRBV7-9 ASSDKRGADTQY
few TRBJ2-5 TRBV7-9 ASSLAPWTSGGRETQY
few TRBJ2-1 TRBV7-9 ASSLGAGLWNEQF
few TRBJ1-4 TRBV5-4 ASSLGDSLTKKLF
few TRBJ1-3 TRBV2 ASSDRERDGNTIY
few TRBJ2-3 TRBV5-6 ASRQGSDTQY
- TRBJ2-7 TRBV29-1 SVEYSSSEQY
- TRBJ1-5 TRBV29-1 SVAGNNQPQH
- TRBJ1-2 TRBV2 ASTMQGANYGYT
- TRBJ1-2 TRBV7-2 ASSHGQGGSFNYGYT
few TRBJ2-5 TRBV7-2 ASSSTGVGETQY
- TRBJ2-6 TRBV7-2 ASSPPGSGANVLT
- TRBJ1-1 TRBV6-5 ASSYGQGTGDTEAF
few TRBJ1-5 TRBV9 ASSSQGEGWPQH
- TRBJ1-1 TRBV7-9 ASSSQDRANTEAF
- TRBJ1-3 TRBV28 ASSSPGSGNTIY
few TRBJ1-5 TRBV25-1 ASRRQNQPQH
- TRBJ2-7 TRBV5-4 ASSFDGGTSLYEQY
- TRBJ1-2 TRBV4-3 ASSQLTGSNYGYT
- TRBJ2-2 TRBV18 ASSPNRADNTGELF
few TRBJ1-2 TRBV6-5 ASSLTTLEHYGYT
few TRBJ2-3 TRBV11-2 ASSFRDRETDTQY
- TRBJ2-5 TRBV6-5 ASNERAGETQY
few TRBJ1-5 TRBV29-1 SVMGQTNQPQH
few TRBJ1-2 TRBV7-9 ASRIAGENGYT
few TRBJ2-5 TRBV19 ASSQGQRWETQY
- TRBJ2-4 TRBV19 ASSLEEGSIQY
few TRBJ1-5 TRBV5-6 ASSFQGGNQPQH
- TRBJ1-5 TRBV30 AWSGGGRVEPQH
few TRBJ2-6 TRBV9 ASSVQGAPGANVLT
few TRBJ2-1 TRBV28 ASGRDRGPF
few TRBJ1-1 TRBV25-1 ASSKTGVQLTEAF
- TRBJ2-3 TRBV5-1 ASSLTSGGVTDTQY
- TRBJ1-2 TRBV25-1 ASSEYWGSYGYT
- TRBJ2-7 TRBV23-1 ASSQYEQY
- TRBJ1-5 TRBV9 ASSVDPGTGGGNQPQH
- TRBJ2-4 TRBV18 ASSPATGEGIQY
- TRBJ1-4 TRBV9 ASSVGQANNEKLF
- TRBJ1-1 TRBV6-5 ASSWDRDTEAF
few TRBJ1-2 TRBV2 ASSEDRNYGYT
few TRBJ2-7 TRBV30 ACQNSYEQY
few TRBJ2-1 TRBV11-2 ASSFTDYNEQF
few TRBJ2-5 TRBV9 ASSVDQARETQY
- TRBJ1-1 TRBV7-3 ASSLKGGMNTEAF
few TRBJ2-7 TRBV28 ASSNPGRGYEQY
- TRBJ1-1 TRBV4-3 ASSFRGVAAEAF
- TRBJ2-2 TRBV30 AWSVRLQGAGELF
few TRBJ2-7 TRBV6-5 ASSYRRTGYEQY
- TRBJ2-5 TRBV30 AWSRGPFSQY
few TRBJ2-1 TRBV2 ASRFGTGSYNEQF
- TRBJ2-5 TRBV9 ASSPDLPETQY
few TRBJ1-2 TRBV2 ASSETSPNYGYT